The present TCR beta chain was sequenced within a study of CD8 T cells in ankylosing spondylitis. This clonotype was seen a handful of times. Its antigen is currently unknown. Findings and caveats of the study: Clones tied to disease were said to be significantly enriched in matched ankylosing spondylitis synovial fluid. Among TCR beta sequences, a motif of eight highly homologous variants appeared characteristic of ankylosing spondylitis blood. Clones that were linked to disease were CD8+ and were relatively rare in peripheral blood.

Molecular-barcoded quantitative 5'-RACE produced these TCR beta libraries. TCRdb itself ran the 5' RACE reads through MiXCR, one entry per CDR3 protein. The sample includes tens of thousands of distinct CDR3 sequences, roughly 10% seen only once; the top ten take 30%. The material sequenced was blood, either unsorted or a sorted T cell fraction (not recorded which). The source of this sequence is a male donor with ankylosing spondylitis.

The CDR3 loop reads CSASIYPVSERYQETQYF. The DNA for the CDR3 is TGCAGTGCCAGCATTTACCCCGTAAGCGAGCGGTACCAAGAGACCCAGTACTTC. The rearrangement joins TRBV20-1 to TRBJ2-5; a weak D match, TRBD2 (5 bases). Germline V gene sequence: CDR1 DFQATT, CDR2 SNEGSKA (reference sequence). V was clipped by 6 bases and J by 0 bases, with 26 bases between them. The length of the CDR3 is 18 residues.